This T cell receptor (beta chain) was retrieved from a study of T cells after yellow fever vaccination. The germline gives CDR1 PRHDT, CDR2 FYEKMQ (reference sequence). The CDR3 consists of 15 residues. V shed 2 bases and J shed 5 bases, with 13 bases lying between them. The study, taken as a whole, reports: The study found a weaker secondary response that peaked faster, day 5 versus 15. Only a minor proportion of clonotypes was detected across both CD4 and CD8 compartments. Boosting was followed by the reappearance of most primary-vaccination clones (around 95% CD4, under 90% CD8).

To note about this clonotype: Its antigen remains unknown.

A 5'RACE template-switching step, the method used to make TCR cDNA, added a universal primer site and UMIs. TCRdb fed the 5' RACE reads into MiXCR, producing one record per CDR3 protein. The sample consists of tens of thousands of distinct CDR3 sequences, about 6.6% of them appearing once. This chain connects TRBV13 to TRBJ2-1; D possibly uses TRBD1 or TRBD2 (5 bases each). The origin of this receptor is a man between 18 and 29 years old who received the YFV17D yellow fever vaccine. The sequencing here drew on CD8+ T cells sorted from PBMCs, taken less than 6 days after the first yellow fever vaccination. The CDR3 protein is CASSLQRDGHNEQFF. DNA of the CDR3: TGTGCCAGCAGCTTACAAAGGGACGGTCACAATGAGCAGTTCTTC.